The entry below gives a single T cell receptor (beta chain) sequence along with its context. Antigen: not known. In every patient, relapse followed autologous stem cell transplantation, while exposure to brentuximab vedotin differed. Patients had relapsed/refractory classical Hodgkin lymphoma with complete response, partial response or progressive disease as best response. The length of the CDR3 is 15 residues. Losses at the gene ends were 5 bases for V and 4 bases for J; bases not matched to a gene: 6. Germline V gene sequence: CDR1 SSHAT, CDR2 FNYEAQ (reference sequence). The record originates from a study of PD-1 blockade in classical Hodgkin lymphoma. Findings and limits, study-wide: Nivolumab initiation under 1 year post-ASCT meant exclusion. While CD8+ TCR diversity did not rise significantly by C4D1, CD4+ TCR diversity did.

Method: immunoSEQ multiplex PCR; TCRdb's copy keeps in-frame clones and lacks some. Here the sample spans 20,000 to 25,000 clones, roughly 72% being singletons. The sequence was obtained from a human donor with classical Hodgkin lymphoma. This chain uses TRBV7-7 with TRBJ2-1, with TRBD2 matching over 9 bases. The source material was peripheral blood mononuclear cells (PBMCs), sampled at baseline. The CDR3: CASSPLAGSYNEQFF. CDR3 bases: TGTGCCAGCAGCCCTCTAGCGGGGTCATACAATGAGCAGTTCTTC.